Sequencing of this TCR beta chain was carried out in a study of T cells in women clearing cervical HPV infection. The data were produced by immunoSEQ multiplex PCR, yet TCRdb's version contains in-frame clones alone and is incomplete. This sample carries tens of thousands of clones, with under 40% going to the ten biggest clones. CDR3 length: 12 amino acids. Germline V gives CDR1 LNHDA, CDR2 SQIVND (reference sequence). All donors had a single incident cervical HPV16 infection, not prevalent. Worth noting for this clone: The observed sequence ends 3 residues before the CDR3 terminus, with the missing tail filled in from the germline J gene.

The rearrangement joins TRBV19 to TRBJ1-2; no definite D call. Sequenced: blood buffy coat. The TCR sequence derives from a woman between 18 and 70 years old with a cervical HPV16 infection that either progressed to CIN3+ or cleared (not recorded which). CDR3 in amino acids: CASSINTDTYTF. The CDR3 bases that were read are TGTGCCAGTAGTATAAACACAGATACC.